Listed here are 30 T cell receptor beta chains from one sample, sequenced in a study of shared clonotypes between healthy human individuals. The method was immunoSEQ multiplex PCR; TCRdb's version includes in-frame clones alone and lacks a portion of them. The sample includes some 2,000,000 clones, 95% of them seen just once. Material: naive CD4+ T cells sorted from blood. The subset was: CD45RA+ positively selected. The receptors come from a man between 18 and 29 years old in good health.

The chain joins TRBV10-2 to TRBJ2-7; 11 bases align to TRBD2. This CDR3 is 17 amino acids long. Germline CDR1 is WSHSY and CDR2 is SAAADI. Trimming took 0 bases from V and 3 from J; bases not matched to a gene: 7. The CDR3 here is CASSESGKTSGDYEQYF. CDR3 DNA sequence: TGCGCCAGCAGTGAGTCCGGTAAGACTAGCGGGGACTACGAGCAGTACTTC.

The V call is TRBV5-1, the J call TRBJ2-1; 12 bases are a match to TRBD2. In germline, CDR1 is SGHRS, CDR2 YFSETQ. The CDR3 runs to 17 residues. V gave up 0 bases and J gave up 7 bases; unmatched junction bases: 8. CDR3 residues: CASSLGTSGGPSNEQFF. DNA for the CDR3: TGCGCCAGCAGCTTGGGTACTAGCGGGGGGCCCTCAAATGAGCAGTTCTTC.

The V and J genes are TRBV9 and TRBJ1-2; 9 bases are a match to TRBD1. V lost 0 bases and J lost 4; bases outside the gene matches: 1. This CDR3 is 14 amino acids long. In germline, CDR1 is SGDLS, CDR2 YYNGEE. The CDR3 DNA is TGTGCCAGCAGCGTAGAGGACAGGGGCTATGGCTACACCTTC. Translating gives CASSVEDRGYGYTF.

This rearrangement joins TRBV9 to TRBJ1-6, with TRBD1 matching over 8 bases. This CDR3 is built from 15 residues. J gave up 9 bases and V 0 bases, and 5 bases lay outside the gene matches. CDR1 and CDR2 from the germline V gene are SGDLS and YYNGEE. The CDR3 reads CASSVDDRGRSPLHF. The CDR3 coding sequence is TGTGCCAGCAGCGTAGATGACAGGGGTCGTTCACCCCTCCACTTT.

This rearrangement joins TRBV18 to TRBJ1-1; 7 bases line up with TRBD1. Germline V gene data show CDR1 as KGHSH and CDR2 as LQKENI. Trimming at V came to 3 bases and at J to 0 bases, leaving 7 bases not matched to a gene. CDR3 length equals 16 residues. The CDR3 DNA follows: TGTGCCAGCTCACCGGGACAGCACTACATGAACACTGAAGCTTTCTTT. It encodes CASSPGQHYMNTEAFF.

The V and J genes are TRBV19 and TRBJ1-1; the D gene is possibly TRBD1 (6 bases). The V and J ends lost 4 bases and 0 bases respectively, with 12 bases between them. This CDR3 is built from 15 residues. The germline CDR1 and CDR2 sequences are LNHDA and SQIVND (reference sequence). As DNA, the CDR3 is TGTGCCAGTAGTAACACCGGGACAATGAACACTGAAGCTTTCTTT. Translation gives CASSNTGTMNTEAFF.

With regard to this clone: Other DNA sequences from this sample encode an identical CDR3 as well. The chain has TRBV5-1 and TRBJ2-2; tentative D call: TRBD1 (5 bases). Germline-derived CDR1 and CDR2 are SGHRS and YFSETQ. V shed 0 bases and J shed 2 bases, with 11 bases lying between them. The CDR3 is 16 residues long. The CDR3 DNA is TGCGCCAGCAGCTTGGCCGGGCAGGGTAACACCGGGGAGCTGTTTTTT. Translating it yields CASSLAGQGNTGELFF.

For this clone: Different DNA sequences within this sample yield the same CDR3. The chain employs TRBV7-9 and TRBJ1-5; TRBD1 agrees at 12 bases. This CDR3 is built from 16 residues. V lost 5 bases and J lost 4; bases outside the gene matches: 6. CDR1 is SEHNR, CDR2 FQNEAQ, per germline (reference sequence). CDR3 bases: TGTGCCAGCAGCCCCGGGACAGGGGGCAGGAATCAGCCCCAGCATTTT. Encoded protein: CASSPGTGGRNQPQHF.

The rearrangement uses TRBV11-2 and TRBJ2-7; no clear D gene. Trimming pared 4 bases from V and 6 bases from J, leaving 19 bases between. The V gene's germline CDR1 is SGHAT and CDR2 FQNNGV. CDR3 length equals 15 residues. Here the CDR3 reads CASSSRTVTMGEQYF. The CDR3 coding sequence is TGTGCCAGCAGCTCCCGGACGGTTACTATGGGCGAGCAGTACTTC.

The gene calls are TRBV5-1 and TRBJ2-7; 8 nucleotides match TRBD2. J was trimmed by 2 bases and V by 4 bases; bases with no gene match: 8. The CDR3 is made up of 15 amino acids. CDR1 and CDR2 (germline): SGHRS, YFSETQ. CDR3: CASSPGLAEPYEQYF. CDR3 nucleotide sequence: TGCGCCAGCAGCCCAGGACTAGCCGAGCCCTACGAGCAGTACTTC.

The chain combines TRBV28 with TRBJ1-4; D call uncertain. This CDR3 comprises 14 residues. Trimming pared 5 bases from V and 8 bases from J, leaving 15 bases between. Germline CDR1 reads MDHEN; CDR2 reads SYDVKM. CDR3 loop: CASSRAGSREKLFF. The CDR3 nucleotides are TGTGCCAGCAGTAGGGCCGGATCGAGGGAAAAACTGTTTTTT.

The chain carries TRBV7-2 and TRBJ1-4; 8 bases fit TRBD1. J was trimmed by 7 bases and V by 5 bases; bases with no gene match: 6. The CDR3 runs 14 residues. Germline CDR1 and CDR2: SGHTA and FQGNSA. CDR3 sequence reads: CASSPGQESEKLFF. The CDR3, as DNA: TGTGCCAGCAGCCCGGGACAGGAAAGTGAAAAACTGTTTTTT.

This chain links TRBV28 with TRBJ1-5, with 8 bases aligning to TRBD1. With 4 bases clipped from V and 5 bases from J, the junction kept 7 bases outside the gene matches. CDR3 length equals 15 residues. Germline CDR1 reads MDHEN; CDR2 reads SYDVKM. CDR3 region: CASSWGQGAYQPQHF. Written as DNA, the CDR3 is TGTGCCAGCAGTTGGGGGCAGGGGGCATATCAGCCCCAGCATTTT.

This rearrangement joins TRBV14 to TRBJ2-3; 7 nucleotides align to TRBD1. Unmatched junction bases numbered 8, after V lost 8 bases and J lost 0 bases. Germline V CDR1 and CDR2: SGHDN, FVKESK. This CDR3 comprises 15 residues. CDR3 sequence: CASALGQTSTDTQYF. In nucleotides, the CDR3 is TGTGCCAGCGCTCTGGGACAGACTAGCACAGATACGCAGTATTTT.

This clone came up once. One junction end disagrees with the germline gene, perhaps due to a read error. The V and J genes are TRBV6-6 and TRBJ2-5; 8 bases are a match to TRBD2. Germline CDR1 and CDR2: MNHNY and SVGAGI (reference sequence). There are 15 residues in the CDR3. CDR3 region: CAISGGAGVKETQYF. The DNA of the CDR3 is TGTGCCATCAGTGGAGGAGCGGGAGTAAAAGAGACCCAGTACTTC.

The rearrangement joins TRBV19 to TRBJ1-3; 10 nucleotides match TRBD1. V trimming: 10 bases; J trimming: 4 bases; junction bases outside the gene matches: 7. This CDR3 has 14 residues. Germline V gene lookup returns CDR1 LNHDA and CDR2 SQIVND (reference sequence). The CDR3 nucleotides are TGTGCCACCGACGACAGGGGGCGAGGAAACACCATATATTTT. Translating gives CATDDRGRGNTIYF. The variable domain in full, with the rest retrieved from reference TRBV19 and TRBJ1-3, is DGGITQSPKYLFRKEGQNVTLSCEQNLNHDAMYWYRQDPGQGLRLIYYSQIVNDFQKGDIAEGYSVSREKKESFPLTVTSAQKNPTAFYLCATDDRGRGNTIYFGEGSWLTVV.

The chain combines TRBV10-2 with TRBJ1-2, with 7 bases identical to TRBD1. CDR1 is WSHSY, CDR2 SAAADI, per germline. CDR3 length: 12 amino acids. V lost 3 bases and J lost 7; bases outside the gene matches: 2. The DNA for the CDR3 is TGCGCCAGCAGTGAAAGGGGGCTTGGCTACACCTTC. Its protein product is CASSERGLGYTF.

Remarks on this clone: The sample holds other DNA sequences that translate to the same CDR3. This chain uses TRBV29-1 with TRBJ2-7; possibly TRBD1 for D (6 bases). CDR3 length: 12 residues. V was trimmed by 4 bases and J by 1 base, leaving 8 bases between them. CDR1 and CDR2 (germline): SQVTM, ANQGSEA. CDR3: CSVGQGSYEQYF. The CDR3 nucleotides read TGCAGCGTTGGCCAGGGGTCCTACGAGCAGTACTTC.

To note about this clone: Other DNA sequences in the sample encode the same CDR3. The chain employs TRBV9 and TRBJ1-1; a weak D match, TRBD1 (5 bases). Deletions cut 3 bases from V and 0 bases from J, with 12 bases between. Looked up from germline, CDR1 is SGDLS and CDR2 is YYNGEE. This CDR3 is built from 15 residues. The DNA for the CDR3 is TGTGCCAGCAGCGCCACCGGGACGGTGAACACTGAAGCTTTCTTT. Amino acid sequence: CASSATGTVNTEAFF.

The genes are TRBV5-6 and TRBJ2-7; D uncertain. Germline assignment: CDR1 SGHDT and CDR2 YYEEEE. This CDR3 is 13 amino acids long. V was trimmed by 1 base and J by 7 bases, leaving 12 bases between them. The CDR3: CASSLRAWSEQYF. In DNA form, the CDR3 reads TGTGCCAGCAGCTTGAGGGCATGGAGTGAGCAGTACTTC.

The CDR3: CASSQGVRGMRSPLHF. CDR3 coding DNA: TGCGCCAGCAGCCAAGGGGTTAGGGGTATGCGGTCACCCCTCCACTTT. The gene calls are TRBV4-1 and TRBJ1-6, with a possible D match to TRBD1 (5 bases). There are 16 residues in the CDR3. The V end lost 1 base, the J end lost 10 bases, and 17 bases lay between the germline ends. CDR1 MGHRA and CDR2 YSYEKL come from the germline V gene.

The V call is TRBV6-5, the J call TRBJ1-2, with D possibly matching TRBD1 (5 bases). Germline CDR1 is MNHEY and CDR2 is SVGAGI. The CDR3 extends over 15 amino acids. V was shortened by 2 bases and J by 8 bases, with 18 bases between the two germline ends. Written as DNA, the CDR3 is TGTGCCAGCAGTTACCGTAGTTGGGGGATTCCGGGCTACACCTTC. Amino acid sequence: CASSYRSWGIPGYTF.

The rearrangement uses TRBV6-5 and TRBJ1-2, with D unclear. This CDR3 contains 15 residues. CDR1 is MNHEY, CDR2 SVGAGI, per germline. V was trimmed by 6 bases and J by 0 bases, leaving 14 bases between them. CDR3 residues: CASSRGQRANYGYTF. CDR3 nucleotides: TGTGCCAGCAGCAGAGGGCAAAGGGCTAACTATGGCTACACCTTC.

In the case of this clone: Other DNA sequences of this sample code for an identical CDR3. This CDR3 is CASSFQGRTEAFF. CDR3 bases: TGTGCCAGCAGTTTCCAGGGGAGAACTGAAGCTTTCTTT. The chain combines TRBV28 with TRBJ1-1; D may be TRBD1 (6 bases). CDR1 is MDHEN and CDR2 is SYDVKM in the germline V gene. V was pared by 3 bases and J by 5 bases, with 10 bases between. This CDR3 has 13 residues.

The chain has TRBV28 and TRBJ1-1; a weak D match, TRBD1 (6 bases). Germline CDR1 and CDR2: MDHEN and SYDVKM. This CDR3 is built from 15 residues. V was pared by 4 bases and J by 5 bases, with 17 bases between. CDR3 sequence: CASSSGDKGGTEAFF. CDR3 sequence (DNA): TGTGCCAGCAGTTCGGGGGACAAAGGAGGGACTGAAGCTTTCTTT. Full variable domain (rest looked up from reference TRBV28 and TRBJ1-1): DVKVTQSSRYLVKRTGEKVFLECVQDMDHENMFWYRQDPGLGLRLIYFSYDVKMKEKGDIPEGYSVSREKKERFSLILESASTNQTSMYLCASSSGDKGGTEAFFGQGTRLTVV.

This chain connects TRBV28 to TRBJ2-2; perhaps TRBD1 as D (6 bases). Germline V gene data show CDR1 as MDHEN and CDR2 as SYDVKM. Trimming removed 1 base from V and 4 bases from J, with 19 bases in between. This CDR3 has 18 amino acids. CDR3 DNA: TGTGCCAGCAGTTTATCCCGCTGGGGGCGACAATTCACCGGGGAGCTGTTTTTT. Its translation is CASSLSRWGRQFTGELFF.

This sequence joins TRBV18 and TRBJ1-2, with D uncertain. This CDR3 has 17 residues. V was trimmed by 1 base and J by 5 bases, leaving 20 bases between them. From germline, CDR1 is KGHSH and CDR2 LQKENI. The chain's CDR3 is CASSPRVSALSFYGYTF. CDR3 DNA: TGTGCCAGCTCACCACGTGTCTCTGCACTCTCTTTTTATGGCTACACCTTC.

This clone occurred once. CDR3: CASSVTGWPTQYNSPLHF. Here the CDR3 DNA reads TGTGCCAGCAGTGTGACAGGGTGGCCTACTCAATATAATTCACCCCTCCACTTT. The chain uses TRBV27 and TRBJ1-6; 7 nucleotides match TRBD1. The J segment lost 4 bases and the V segment lost 5 bases, leaving 14 bases of the junction unmatched. Per germline, CDR1 MNHEY and CDR2 SMNVEV (reference sequence). The CDR3 extends over 18 amino acids.

The rearrangement links TRBV20-1 to TRBJ2-7; D is undetermined. This CDR3 region has 11 residues. Trimming shortened V by 5 bases and J by 3 bases, and 8 bases separated the two germline ends. Germline values: CDR1 DFQATT, CDR2 SNEGSKA (reference sequence). CDR3 bases: TGCAGTGCTTATATAAGCTACGAGCAGTACTTC. Its protein product is CSAYISYEQYF.

The J gene is TRBJ2-1, the V gene TRBV4-1; 12 bases map to TRBD2. The junction had 10 bases not matched to a gene; V was cut back by 1 base and J by 3 bases. Germline assignment: CDR1 MGHRA and CDR2 YSYEKL. The CDR3 contains 19 residues. The CDR3 region is CASSQGGLAGKSVYNEQFF. CDR3 bases: TGCGCCAGCAGCCAAGGTGGACTAGCGGGAAAATCTGTCTACAATGAGCAGTTCTTC.